This TCR beta chain was sequenced for a study of naive and memory T cell subsets (dated 2017 in TCRdb). With regard to the full study: An open-source, UMI-based TCR alpha and beta sequencing pipeline was applied to sorted naive and memory peripheral blood T cell subsets. IgG serology results and the functional CMV T cell responses were in complete agreement. RNA was DNase-treated and reverse transcribed with TCR constant-region primers, mostly using SuperScript III. What the research found in general, with its limitations: A few larger clonotypes were found in naive repertoires, especially CD8, and these larger clonotypes were possibly memory cells re-expressing CD45RA. In both CD4 and CD8 cells, going from naive through CM, EM and EMRA, the Gini index went up while Shannon and inverse Simpson diversity went down. After error correction, over 90% of naive TCR sequences appeared only once, giving much steeper abundance distributions than memory subsets. TCR abundance followed a power law whose exponent differed between naive and memory subsets but was consistent across the three individuals. Single alpha or beta chain sequences, rather than paired alpha/beta receptors, were used to define clonotypes. RNA-based TCR counts may be affected by expression changes linked to T cell activation and differentiation. The repertoire findings for the naive and memory subsets could not be validated against a ground truth, as none was available.

Library method: UMI-ligation and nested PCR. To cover both TRBC1 and TRBC2, the beta constant-region primer consisted of an equimolar mix of two oligonucleotides. The ligated cDNA went through four rounds of PCR with nested alpha and beta constant-region primers together with the SP2 primer. A single-stranded oligonucleotide containing the SP2 primer and a 12-nucleotide UMI was joined to the 3' end of the cDNA by T4 RNA ligase 1. Incubation of the ligation reaction was carried out at 16 degrees C for about 20-24 hours. PCR2 was typically run as a SYBR Green qPCR and stopped at a predetermined threshold to prevent over-amplification. Every purification after the first one was done using Agencourt AMPure XP magnetic beads. Libraries were quantified by Qubit and checked on a TapeStation, with a main peak expected near 650 bp. Sequencing of the pooled libraries was done on an Illumina MiSeq using v2 2x251 paired-end kits, which typically yielded 1-2 million reads per sample. Each sample's library went into the pool at about 4.1 nM, and about 5-8% PhiX was added to help with cluster recognition. Turning to the authors' computational methods: FASTQ reads processed by Demultiplexor were assigned V and J genes by Decombinator through tag matching that tolerated a single base-pair mismatch. By using UMIs, Collapsinator corrected both sequencing errors and the frequency errors caused by PCR heterogeneity. CDR3Translator translated TCRs and extracted CDR3s from the conserved cysteine to the FGXG phenylalanine, flagging non-productive sequences. Repertoires were subsampled to equal numbers of UMI-defined TCRs before Gini, Shannon entropy and inverse Simpson indices were calculated. Power-law fits to clonotype abundance distributions were performed by maximum likelihood within the linear range. Similar UMI counts, unique TCR numbers and clonal distributions were obtained with the pipeline and with MIGEC on one naive CD8 sample. In one analysis, naive TCRs also found in any memory subset of the same donor were removed from the naive repertoire. Repertoires were searched for around 7,300 CMV-associated CDR3 sequences compiled from VDJdb and a published dataset. TCRdb reworked the public reads: Q25 trimming with fastp, MiXCR clone assembly, productive beta chains retained. One record per CDR3 amino acid sequence lists the most common genes and DNA. The V and J calls come from TCRdb's annotation, not from the publication. The sample contains 120,000 to 150,000 distinct CDR3 sequences, about 20% of them found a single time. About 0.6% of the sample lies in the top ten.

From its cysteine to its phenylalanine, the CDR3 spans 13 amino acids. Only CDR3 DNA is held: 39 bases, read in frame from base 1. At the junction V is shortened by 7 bases and J by 1 base, with 10 bases in between. The germline V gene yields MNHNS for CDR1 and SASEGT for CDR2. Concerning this clonotype itself: What antigen it recognizes has not been identified. No quality values exist for individual bases; no much larger clone is one base distant.

From the second PCR step onward, the TCR alpha chain libraries and the TCR beta chain libraries were amplified separately. Donor CMV status was determined by IFNgamma production from CD4+ T cells after overnight stimulation of fresh PBMCs with CMV viral lysate. Miltenyi beads were used first to positively select CD4 T cells, and CD8 T cells were then positively selected from the CD4-negative fraction. After staining for CD3, CD4, CD8, CD45RA, CD27 and a live/dead dye, cells were sorted on a BD Aria II into four subsets based on CD45RA and CD27. Three healthy volunteers provided blood, and the blood of each volunteer was split into CD4 and CD8 T cells and then into four differentiation subsets. About 120 ml of peripheral blood was taken from each donor, and PBMC were separated by density-gradient centrifugation on Ficoll-Paque PLUS. After sorting, cells were lysed in RLT buffer, RNA was extracted using a Qiagen RNeasy kit, and the extracted RNA was stored at -80 degrees C.

This clonotype was sampled from a human donor in good health. The rearranged chain carries TRBV6-1 and TRBJ1-1; the D gene is perhaps TRBD1, from 5 matching bases. Sequencing used naive CD8+ T cells from blood. The label giving this sample's cell subset or site can be read as: naive T cells, CD45RA high CD27+. The nucleotide sequence is TGTGCCAGCACCTGGGACGGGAACACTGAAGCTTTCTTT. It translates as CASTWDGNTEAFF.